A single TCR beta chain is shown here with its context. CDR3 length: 11 amino acids. In germline, CDR1 is SGHAT, CDR2 FQNNGV. V gave up 5 bases and J gave up 7 bases, with 7 bases separating them. The data belong to a study of blood T cell repertoires in COVID-19. Study at large: The study drew acute and convalescent COVID-19 samples from the United States, Italy and Spain.

Sequenced by immunoSEQ multiplex PCR; TCRdb stores in-frame clones only, minus some. The sample lists approximately 530,000 clones, about 89% occurring once. This clonotype originated in a woman in her 50s with COVID-19, enrolled during active disease. The sample consisted of peripheral blood. The chain couples TRBV11-2 to TRBJ2-3; no definite D call. The CDR3 loop is CASSPHYTQYF. DNA for the CDR3: TGTGCCAGCAGCCCTCACTATACGCAGTATTTT.